This entry describes one T cell receptor beta chain. Germline trimming cut 0 bases from V and 11 bases from J; bases unmatched to any gene: 8. Germline V CDR1 and CDR2: MNHEY, SVGAGI. The CDR3 contains 14 residues. The data were taken from a study of blood T cell repertoires in COVID-19. On the study more broadly: COVID-19 samples collected from the United States, Italy and Spain covered acute and convalescent phases.

The protocol was immunoSEQ multiplex PCR, while the TCRdb copy is restricted to in-frame clones and leaves out a portion. The data contain some 180,000 clones, approximately 90% of them singletons. Specimen: peripheral blood. V usage is TRBV6-5 and J usage is TRBJ1-1; 8 bases match TRBD1. The source of this sequence is a man between 35 and 55 years old with active or convalescent COVID-19. The CDR3 here is CASSYSITGGFAFF. The CDR3 DNA follows: TGTGCCAGCAGTTACTCGATTACAGGGGGATTCGCTTTCTTT.